This T cell receptor (beta chain) is drawn from a study of sequential checkpoint blockade in melanoma. Across the whole study: Patients were randomized 1:1 to nivolumab-then-ipilimumab or ipilimumab-then-nivolumab first-line.

CDR3 length: 14 amino acids. Germline-derived CDR1 and CDR2 are GTSNPN and SVGIG (reference sequence). Trimming left V 4 bases short and J 4 bases short, with 15 bases between. Method: immunoSEQ multiplex PCR; TCRdb's copy keeps in-frame clones and lacks some. The sample yields under 8,000 clones, 75% to 85% seen once. As for treatment: randomized to nivolumab then ipilimumab (arm A) or the reverse (arm B). Sorted cells were live CD3+CD8+, lacking CD19 and CD56, from PBMCs. Sequencing was performed on CD8+ T cells sorted from blood (inferred from file names), taken from a patient given nivolumab and ipilimumab in sequence. The chain is built from TRBV30 and TRBJ2-3, with D maybe TRBD2 (6 bases). This clonotype was obtained from a human donor with melanoma. The CDR3, as DNA: TGTGCCTGGACCGTGGGAGCGGGCCCAGATACGCAGTATTTT. It yields the protein CAWTVGAGPDTQYF.